Described below is a single T cell receptor beta chain sequence and its context. The antigen remains undetermined. Trimming took 4 bases from V and 14 from J, leaving 15 bases between them. CDR3 size: 12 residues. Germline lookup yields CDR1 SGHRS and CDR2 YFSETQ. This sample was included in a study of cytomegalovirus exposure and HLA in healthy donors. The study's findings and limits: Within the data, a cluster of highly shared sequence variants was likely a sequencing artifact.

Use of 60 Vbeta and 13 Jbeta primers characterized the PCR. The data were produced by immunoSEQ multiplex PCR, yet TCRdb's version contains in-frame clones alone and is incomplete. The sample carries 150,000 to 170,000 clones, roughly 74% recorded once. The V gene is TRBV5-1, the J gene TRBJ1-4, with a possible D match to TRBD1 (5 bases). The sample was PBMCs. The receptor was derived from a man aged 18 to 30 in good health and CMV-seronegative. The CDR3 DNA reads as TGCGCCAGCAGCCAGGACACCTCGACGCTGTTTTTT. It is translated as CASSQDTSTLFF.